These 11 T cell receptor beta chains originate from one sample sequenced in a study of siplizumab effects on memory and regulatory T cells. TCRdb keeps only in-frame clones here, not all; method: immunoSEQ multiplex PCR. This table holds approximately 94,000 clones, 93% found once. Sequencing was carried out using CD8+ T cells sorted from blood. The receptors here all came from a human donor in good health.

This rearrangement joins TRBV21-1 to TRBJ2-5; the tabulated D call, TRBD1, remains unverified against the DNA. TRBV21-1 is a known pseudogene. This CDR3 region has 14 residues. The CDR3 nucleotides read TGTGCCAGCAGCCCCCGGGACAGGCAAGAGACCCAGTACTTC. This encodes CASSPRDRQETQYF.

The V call is TRBV7-9, the J call TRBJ2-1; D possibly corresponds to TRBD2 (6 bases). The ends were cut back, 6 bases at V and 6 bases at J, with 21 bases in the middle. Germline CDR1 SEHNR, CDR2 FQNEAQ (reference sequence). The CDR3 sequence is 16 residues long. The CDR3 coding sequence is TGTGCCAGCAGATATCCCGGACTGATGGAGGGCAATGAGCAGTTCTTC. This sequence encodes CASRYPGLMEGNEQFF. Together with reference TRBV7-9 and TRBJ2-1, the CDR3 gives the full variable domain: DTGVSQNPRHKITKRGQNVTFRCDPISEHNRLYWYRQTLGQGPEFLTYFQNEAQLEKSRLLSDRFSAERPKGSFSTLEIQRTEQGDSAMYLCASRYPGLMEGNEQFFGPGTRLTVL.

J is TRBJ2-2 and V is TRBV11-3; possibly TRBD2 for D (5 bases). Germline-derived CDR1 and CDR2 are SGHNT and YENEEA. CDR3 size: 15 residues. V was shortened by 3 bases and J by 4 bases, with 12 bases between the two germline ends. Written as DNA, the CDR3 is TGTGCCAGCAGCTTCCCACTAGGCGTCACCGGGGAGCTGTTTTTT. It specifies CASSFPLGVTGELFF. Variable domain in full (rest from reference TRBV11-3 and TRBJ2-2): EAGVVQSPRYKIIEKKQPVAFWCNPISGHNTLYWYLQNLGQGPELLIRYENEEAVDDSQLPKDRFSAERLKGVDSTLKIQPAELGDSAVYLCASSFPLGVTGELFFGEGSRLTVL.

CDR3 nucleotide sequence: TGTGCCAGCAGGGGACTAGCGGGGGTATTAGATACGCAGTATTTT. The encoded protein is CASRGLAGVLDTQYF. The chain employs TRBV6-1 and TRBJ2-3; 14 bases align to TRBD2. CDR3 length: 15 amino acids. After removal of 6 bases from V and 5 bases from J, the junction contained 4 bases not matched to a gene. Germline assignment: CDR1 MNHNS and CDR2 SASEGT.

V is TRBV6-5 and J is TRBJ2-1; 12 bases fit TRBD2. Trimming took 2 bases from V and 2 from J; bases not matched to a gene: 1. This CDR3 contains 16 residues. From germline, CDR1 is MNHEY and CDR2 SVGAGI. CDR3 sequence: CASSYASGGAYNEQFF. CDR3 nucleotides: TGTGCCAGCAGTTACGCTAGCGGGGGGGCCTACAATGAGCAGTTCTTC.

The sample holds a few counts of this clone. The chain carries TRBV15 and TRBJ2-7, with 8 bases fitting TRBD2. From germline, CDR1 is LNHNV and CDR2 YYDKDF (reference sequence). After removal of 1 base from V and 0 bases from J, the junction contained 2 bases not matched to a gene. This CDR3 comprises 15 residues. DNA of the CDR3: TGTGCCACCAGCAGAGCCGGGAGGGGCTCCTACGAGCAGTACTTC. Translated, it gives CATSRAGRGSYEQYF. The whole variable domain, remainder taken from reference TRBV15 and TRBJ2-7, is DAMVIQNPRYQVTQFGKPVTLSCSQTLNHNVMYWYQQKSSQAPKLLFHYYDKDFNNEADTPDNFQSRRPNTSFCFLDIRSPGLGDTAMYLCATSRAGRGSYEQYFGPGTRLTVT.

The chain couples TRBV15 to TRBJ2-1; 7 bases are a match to TRBD2. The germline gives CDR1 LNHNV, CDR2 YYDKDF (reference sequence). This CDR3 region has 15 residues. V shed 6 bases and J 4 bases; nucleotides not matched to a gene: 9. The chain's CDR3 is CATRASSSGYNEQFF. The CDR3 DNA follows: TGTGCCACCAGGGCCTCGTCTAGCGGATACAATGAGCAGTTCTTC.

The CDR3 DNA reads TGTGCCAGCAGTTCTCTCCCCCGCACAGATACGCAGTATTTT. Translating it yields CASSSLPRTDTQYF. The rearrangement joins TRBV27 to TRBJ2-3; D is unresolved. Trimming shortened V by 4 bases and J by 1 base, and 9 bases separated the two germline ends. Per the germline V gene, CDR1 is MNHEY and CDR2 is SMNVEV (reference sequence). The CDR3 loop spans 14 amino acids.

V is TRBV4-3 and J is TRBJ2-1; tentative D call: TRBD2 (6 bases). Trimming took off 0 bases at V and 5 bases at J, with 11 bases between the two ends. The germline V gene encodes CDR1 LGHNA and CDR2 YSLEER. The CDR3 sequence is 15 residues long. CDR3 bases: TGCGCCAGCAGCCAAGATTCGGGACTCGACAATGAGCAGTTCTTC. Translation gives CASSQDSGLDNEQFF.

The chain links TRBV7-9 to TRBJ1-5; the D is unclear. CDR3 length: 13 residues. Trimming took off 2 bases at V and 6 bases at J, with 8 bases between the two ends. Looked up from germline, CDR1 is SEHNR and CDR2 is FQNEAQ (reference sequence). CDR3 coding DNA: TGTGCCAGCAGCTTAAAAGTAGGTCAGCCCCAGCATTTT. It encodes CASSLKVGQPQHF.

The chain is built from TRBV28 and TRBJ2-7; D not certain. The CDR3 is 13 residues long. From germline, CDR1 is MDHEN and CDR2 SYDVKM. Trimming shortened V by 5 bases and J by 6 bases, and 14 bases separated the two germline ends. CDR3 nucleotides: TGTGCCAGCAGTCGTCGCGAGAACGCCGAGCAGTACTTC. Encoded protein: CASSRRENAEQYF.